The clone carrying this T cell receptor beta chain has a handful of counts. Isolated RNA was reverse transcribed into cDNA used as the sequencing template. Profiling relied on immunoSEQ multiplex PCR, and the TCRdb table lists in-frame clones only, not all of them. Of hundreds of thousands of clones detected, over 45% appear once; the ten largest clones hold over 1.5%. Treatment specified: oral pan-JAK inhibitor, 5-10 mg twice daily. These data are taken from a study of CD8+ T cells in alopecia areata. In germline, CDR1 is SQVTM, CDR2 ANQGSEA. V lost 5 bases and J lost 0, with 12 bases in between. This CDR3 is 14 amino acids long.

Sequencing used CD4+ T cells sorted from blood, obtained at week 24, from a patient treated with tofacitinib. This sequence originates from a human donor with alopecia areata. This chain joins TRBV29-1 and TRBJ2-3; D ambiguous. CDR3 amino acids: CSVKRLLSTDTQYF. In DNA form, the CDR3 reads TGCAGCGTTAAAAGGTTGTTAAGCACAGATACGCAGTATTTT.